This T cell receptor beta chain was identified during a study of CD8 T cells in ankylosing spondylitis. Study-level results: Characteristic of ankylosing spondylitis blood, it appeared, was a TCR beta motif comprising several highly homologous variants.

This clonotype was seen ten or more times. The antigen is unknown. Trimming stripped 7 bases from V and 4 bases from J, with 4 bases between. This CDR3 spans 11 amino acids. TCRdb reprocessed the 5' RACE reads with MiXCR, giving one entry per CDR3 protein. The repertoire holds approximately 240,000 distinct CDR3 sequences, with about 10% as singletons. This TCR was sampled from a male donor with ankylosing spondylitis or in good health (not recorded which). Sequenced sample: blood, either unsorted or a sorted T cell fraction (not recorded which). The rearrangement links TRBV12-3 or TRBV12-4 to TRBJ1-4; no definite D call. Written as DNA, the CDR3 is TGTGCCAGCACCTTTAATGAAAAACTGTTTTTT. As protein: CASTFNEKLFF.